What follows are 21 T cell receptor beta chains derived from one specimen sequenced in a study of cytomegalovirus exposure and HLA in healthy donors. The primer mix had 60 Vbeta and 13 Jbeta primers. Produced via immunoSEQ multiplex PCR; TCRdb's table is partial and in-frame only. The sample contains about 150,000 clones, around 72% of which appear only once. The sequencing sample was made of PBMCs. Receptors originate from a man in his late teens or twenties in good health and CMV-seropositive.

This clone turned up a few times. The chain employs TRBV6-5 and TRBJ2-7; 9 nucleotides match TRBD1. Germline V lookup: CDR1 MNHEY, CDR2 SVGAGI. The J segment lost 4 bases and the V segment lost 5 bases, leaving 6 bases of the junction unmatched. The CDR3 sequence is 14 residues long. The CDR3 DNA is TGTGCCAGCAGTCTAGACAGGGGGATGTACGAGCAGTACTTC. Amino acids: CASSLDRGMYEQYF.

The DNA of the CDR3 is TGCGCCAGCAGCTTGGCCGTTCGGGCCTACAATGAGCAGTTCTTC. As protein: CASSLAVRAYNEQFF. The rearrangement joins TRBV5-1 to TRBJ2-1; D call uncertain. This CDR3 has 15 residues. The germline V gene has CDR1 SGHRS and CDR2 YFSETQ. Trimming left V 0 bases short and J 2 bases short, with 9 bases between.

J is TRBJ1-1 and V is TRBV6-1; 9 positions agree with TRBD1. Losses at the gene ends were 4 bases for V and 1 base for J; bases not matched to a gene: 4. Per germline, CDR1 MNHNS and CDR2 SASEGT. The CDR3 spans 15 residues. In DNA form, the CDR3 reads TGTGCCAGCAGTGCCCTGACAGGGGGGAACACTGAAGCTTTCTTT. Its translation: CASSALTGGNTEAFF.

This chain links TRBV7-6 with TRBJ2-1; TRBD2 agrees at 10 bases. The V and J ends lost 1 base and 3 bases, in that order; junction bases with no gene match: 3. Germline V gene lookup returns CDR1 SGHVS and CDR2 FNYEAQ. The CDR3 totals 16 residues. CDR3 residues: CASSLGGTSVYNEQFF. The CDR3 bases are TGTGCCAGCAGCTTAGGTGGGACTAGCGTCTACAATGAGCAGTTCTTC.

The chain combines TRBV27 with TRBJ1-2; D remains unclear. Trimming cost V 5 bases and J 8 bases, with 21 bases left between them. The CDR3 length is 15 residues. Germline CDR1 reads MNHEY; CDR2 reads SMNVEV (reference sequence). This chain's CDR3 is CASSPLAEGAEGYTF. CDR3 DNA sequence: TGTGCCAGCAGTCCACTGGCGGAGGGCGCGGAGGGCTACACCTTC.

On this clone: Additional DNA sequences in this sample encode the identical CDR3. DNA of the CDR3: TGTGCCATCAGCGACAGGGTGAAGGGTGATGAGCAGTTCTTC. Translated, it gives CAISDRVKGDEQFF. This chain joins TRBV10-3 and TRBJ2-1; 7 positions agree with TRBD1. This CDR3 spans 14 amino acids. Germline CDR1 is ENHRY and CDR2 is SYGVKD. The trim removed 6 bases at V and 8 bases at J, leaving 10 bases unmatched.

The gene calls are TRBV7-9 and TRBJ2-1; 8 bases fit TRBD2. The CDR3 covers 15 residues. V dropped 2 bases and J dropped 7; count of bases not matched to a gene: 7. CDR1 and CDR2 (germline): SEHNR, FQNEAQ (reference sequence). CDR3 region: CASSLRREAKNEQFF. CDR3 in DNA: TGTGCCAGCAGCTTAAGGCGGGAGGCCAAAAATGAGCAGTTCTTC.

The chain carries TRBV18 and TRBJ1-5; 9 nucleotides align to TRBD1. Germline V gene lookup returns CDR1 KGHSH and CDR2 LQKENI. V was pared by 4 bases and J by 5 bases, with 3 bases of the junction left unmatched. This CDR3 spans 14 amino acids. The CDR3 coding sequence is TGTGCCAGCTCACAGACAGGGGGGGATCAGCCCCAGCATTTT. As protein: CASSQTGGDQPQHF.

As DNA, the CDR3 is TGCGCCAGCAGCCTACGACATCCTTCAGATACGCAGTATTTT. Encoded protein: CASSLRHPSDTQYF. This rearrangement joins TRBV4-1 to TRBJ2-3; D is uncertain. Trimming removed 4 bases from V and 4 bases from J, with 12 bases in between. Germline V CDR1 and CDR2: MGHRA, YSYEKL. This CDR3 contains 14 residues.

CDR3 in DNA: TGTGCCAGCAGCACGGACAGACCGAGTACCTACAATGAGCAGTTCTTC. This codes for CASSTDRPSTYNEQFF. The V call is TRBV7-9, the J call TRBJ2-1, with a tentative D call TRBD1 (6 bases). The length of the CDR3 is 16 residues. CDR1 SEHNR and CDR2 FQNEAQ come from the germline V gene (reference sequence). The V end was cut by 5 bases, the J end by 2 bases, with 16 bases between.

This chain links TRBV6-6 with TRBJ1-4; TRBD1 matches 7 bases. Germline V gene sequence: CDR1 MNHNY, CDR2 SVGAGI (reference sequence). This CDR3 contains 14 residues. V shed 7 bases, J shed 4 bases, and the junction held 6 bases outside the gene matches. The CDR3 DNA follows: TGTGCCAGCACAGGGACAGCCTTTAATGAAAAACTGTTTTTT. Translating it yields CASTGTAFNEKLFF.

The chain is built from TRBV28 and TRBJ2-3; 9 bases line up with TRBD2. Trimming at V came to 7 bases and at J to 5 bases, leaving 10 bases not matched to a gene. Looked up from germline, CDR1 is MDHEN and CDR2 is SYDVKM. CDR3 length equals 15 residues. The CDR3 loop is CASKLAGELGDTQYF. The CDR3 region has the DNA TGTGCCAGCAAGTTAGCGGGGGAGCTGGGAGATACGCAGTATTTT.

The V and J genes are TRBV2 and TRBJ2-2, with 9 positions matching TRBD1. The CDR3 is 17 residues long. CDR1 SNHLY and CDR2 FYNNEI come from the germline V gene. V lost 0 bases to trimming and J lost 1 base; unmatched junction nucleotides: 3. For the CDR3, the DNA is TGTGCCAGCAGTGAAGCCCGGGACAGGGTGAACACCGGGGAGCTGTTTTTT. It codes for CASSEARDRVNTGELFF.

The CDR3: CASSLDRGGTEAFF. The DNA of the CDR3 is TGTGCCAGCAGCTTGGACAGGGGAGGGACTGAAGCTTTCTTT. The chain recombines TRBV11-2 with TRBJ1-1, with 9 bases identical to TRBD1. The length of the CDR3 is 14 residues. Germline assignment: CDR1 SGHAT and CDR2 FQNNGV. The junction had 4 bases not matched to a gene; V was cut back by 3 bases and J by 5 bases.

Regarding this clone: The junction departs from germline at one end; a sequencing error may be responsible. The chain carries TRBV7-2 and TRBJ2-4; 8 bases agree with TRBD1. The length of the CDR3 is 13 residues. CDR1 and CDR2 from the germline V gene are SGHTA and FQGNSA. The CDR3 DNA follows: TGTGCCAGCAGCTTAGGCACAGGGGGGAGTGCGGACTTC. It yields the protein CASSLGTGGSADF.

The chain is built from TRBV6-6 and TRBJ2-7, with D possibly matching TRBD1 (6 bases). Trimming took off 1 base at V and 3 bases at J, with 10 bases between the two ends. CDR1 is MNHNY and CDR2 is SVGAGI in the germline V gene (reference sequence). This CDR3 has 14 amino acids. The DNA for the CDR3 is TGTGCCAGCAGTTACTTGGCAGGGGACTACGAGCAGTACTTC. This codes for CASSYLAGDYEQYF.

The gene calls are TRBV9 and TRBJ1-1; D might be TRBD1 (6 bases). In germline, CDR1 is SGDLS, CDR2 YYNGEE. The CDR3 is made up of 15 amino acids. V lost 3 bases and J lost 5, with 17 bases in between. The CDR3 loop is CASSGRQVRETEAFF. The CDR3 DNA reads TGTGCCAGCAGCGGGAGACAGGTGAGGGAAACTGAAGCTTTCTTT.

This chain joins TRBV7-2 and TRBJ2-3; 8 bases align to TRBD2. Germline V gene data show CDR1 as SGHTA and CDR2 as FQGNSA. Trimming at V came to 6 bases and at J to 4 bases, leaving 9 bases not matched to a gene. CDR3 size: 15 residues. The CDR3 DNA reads TGTGCCAGCAGGCGTCCGGGACTAGAAGCAGATACGCAGTATTTT. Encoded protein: CASRRPGLEADTQYF.

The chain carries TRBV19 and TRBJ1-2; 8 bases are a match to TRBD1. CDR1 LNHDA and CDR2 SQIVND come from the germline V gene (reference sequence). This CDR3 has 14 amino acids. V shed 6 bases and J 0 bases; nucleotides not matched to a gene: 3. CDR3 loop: CASRLTGANYGYTF. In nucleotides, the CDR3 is TGTGCCAGTAGACTGACAGGGGCTAACTATGGCTACACCTTC.

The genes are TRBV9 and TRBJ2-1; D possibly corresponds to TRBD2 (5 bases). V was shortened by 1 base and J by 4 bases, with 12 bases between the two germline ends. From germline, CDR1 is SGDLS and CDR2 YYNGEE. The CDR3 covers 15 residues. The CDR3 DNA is TGTGCCAGCAGCGTATCGGGGATGGTGTACAATGAGCAGTTCTTC. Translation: CASSVSGMVYNEQFF.

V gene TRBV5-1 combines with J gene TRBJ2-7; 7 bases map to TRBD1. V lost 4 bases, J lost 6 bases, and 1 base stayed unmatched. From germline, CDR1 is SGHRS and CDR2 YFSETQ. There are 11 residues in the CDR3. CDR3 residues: CASSNRGEQYF. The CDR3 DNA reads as TGCGCCAGCAGCAACAGGGGCGAGCAGTACTTC.